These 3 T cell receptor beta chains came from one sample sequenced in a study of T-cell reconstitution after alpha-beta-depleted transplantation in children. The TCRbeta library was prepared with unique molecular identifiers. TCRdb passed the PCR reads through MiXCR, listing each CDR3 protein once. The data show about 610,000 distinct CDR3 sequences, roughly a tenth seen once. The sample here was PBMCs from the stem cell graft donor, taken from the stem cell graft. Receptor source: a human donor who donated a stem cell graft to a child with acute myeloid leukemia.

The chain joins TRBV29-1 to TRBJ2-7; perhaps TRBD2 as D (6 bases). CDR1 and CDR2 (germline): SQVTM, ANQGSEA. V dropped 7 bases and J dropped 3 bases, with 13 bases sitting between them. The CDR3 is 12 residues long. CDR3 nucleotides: TGCAGCGGGGGTGGCGGGGTCTACGAGCAGTACTTC. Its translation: CSGGGGVYEQYF.

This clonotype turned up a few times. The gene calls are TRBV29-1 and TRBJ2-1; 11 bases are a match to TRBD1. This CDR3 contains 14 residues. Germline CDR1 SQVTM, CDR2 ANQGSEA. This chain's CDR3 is CRCSGGTGGNEQFF. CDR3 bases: TGCCGGTGCTCGGGCGGGACAGGGGGGAATGAGCAGTTCTTC.

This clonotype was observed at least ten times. The CDR3 DNA is TGTGCCAGCAGCTTAGCGAGTGTACGGGACAGGGGGAAAGGAACCGGGGAGCTGTTTTTT. Translating it yields CASSLASVRDRGKGTGELFF. The V gene is TRBV7-8, the J gene TRBJ2-2; 11 bases agree with TRBD1. This CDR3 spans 20 amino acids. The V gene's germline CDR1 is SGHVS and CDR2 FQNEAQ. V trimming: 0 bases; J trimming: 5 bases; junction bases outside the gene matches: 14.